The 8 T cell receptor beta chains presented below share a single source sample, sequenced in a study of T cells after posttransplantation cyclophosphamide. The naive gate required viable CD3+CD4+ or CD3+CD8+ cells with CCR7+CD45RA+CD45RO-CD95-CD27+CD28+ phenotype. The repertoire was sequenced with immunoSEQ multiplex PCR; TCRdb's copy has only in-frame clones and lacks some. The table includes more than 30,000 clones, over 80% detected once. Sequencing was carried out using naive CD4+ T cells sorted from PBMCs. These receptors all stem from a woman aged 55-75 years in good health, CMV-negative, and a related stem cell transplant donor.

This chain connects TRBV6-6 to TRBJ1-2; 10 bases fit TRBD1. Trimming at V came to 0 bases and at J to 8 bases, leaving 6 bases not matched to a gene. The length of the CDR3 is 15 residues. Germline-derived CDR1 and CDR2 are MNHNY and SVGAGI (reference sequence). For the CDR3, the DNA is TGTGCCAGCAGTTACTCGGGACAGGGGACGGTGGGCTACACCTTC. Protein product: CASSYSGQGTVGYTF.

This clone was seen only once. The CDR3 DNA reads TGCAGCGGTTCAAGCGGGGGGGTAAAGACGCAGTATTTT. Protein: CSGSSGGVKTQYF. This chain connects TRBV29-1 to TRBJ2-3; the match to TRBD2 covers 10 bases. The CDR3 extends over 13 amino acids. CDR1 SQVTM and CDR2 ANQGSEA come from the germline V gene. The V gene end was trimmed by 7 bases and the J gene end by 9 bases; junction bases not matched to a gene: 10.

The gene calls are TRBV19 and TRBJ2-5, with 10 bases that match TRBD2. The CDR3 totals 16 residues. Losses at the gene ends were 4 bases for V and 0 bases for J; bases not matched to a gene: 5. Germline V gene lookup returns CDR1 LNHDA and CDR2 SQIVND (reference sequence). CDR3 sequence reads: CASSNRLAGYQETQYF. In nucleotides, the CDR3 is TGTGCCAGTAGTAACAGACTAGCGGGTTACCAAGAGACCCAGTACTTC.

In this sample, this clone turned up once. The chain has TRBV15 and TRBJ2-5; no firm D call. The V end lost 5 bases, the J end lost 1 base, and 5 bases lay between the germline ends. This CDR3 contains 12 residues. Germline CDR1 reads LNHNV; CDR2 reads YYDKDF (reference sequence). The CDR3 region has the DNA TGTGCCACCAGCCTTCTCCAAGAGACCCAGTACTTC. Translation: CATSLLQETQYF.

The CDR3 nucleotides are TGCGCCAGCAGCTTAAAGACAGGGGGCACTAACTATGGCTACACCTTC. Its protein product is CASSLKTGGTNYGYTF. This chain connects TRBV5-1 to TRBJ1-2; 10 bases agree with TRBD1. Germline loops: CDR1 SGHRS, CDR2 YFSETQ. This CDR3 is built from 16 residues. V dropped 2 bases and J dropped 0; count of bases not matched to a gene: 4.

The chain joins TRBV5-1 to TRBJ2-2; D not certain. The CDR3 spans 14 residues. Germline V gene lookup returns CDR1 SGHRS and CDR2 YFSETQ. V was clipped by 0 bases and J by 5 bases, with 8 bases between them. The CDR3 coding sequence is TGCGCCAGCAGCTTGGGACAAGAGACCGGGGAGCTGTTTTTT. Translating gives CASSLGQETGELFF.

The V call is TRBV9, the J call TRBJ2-3; a weak D match, TRBD2 (5 bases). CDR1 and CDR2 from the germline V gene are SGDLS and YYNGEE. V shed 0 bases and J shed 5 bases, with 13 bases lying between them. This CDR3 has 15 amino acids. CDR3 bases: TGTGCCAGCAGCGTAGTTAACGGGGTGGGAGATACGCAGTATTTT. Translation gives CASSVVNGVGDTQYF. Filled out from reference TRBV9 and TRBJ2-3, the complete variable domain reads DSGVTQTPKHLITATGQRVTLRCSPRSGDLSVYWYQQSLDQGLQFLIQYYNGEERAKGNILERFSAQQFPDLHSELNLSSLELGDSALYFCASSVVNGVGDTQYFGPGTRLTVL.

The V and J genes are TRBV5-5 and TRBJ1-2, with D possibly being TRBD1 (5 bases). Between the trimmed V and J ends, which lost 4 bases and 5 bases, there was a span of 9 bases. The CDR3 loop spans 12 amino acids. CDR1 is SGHKS and CDR2 is YYEKEE in the germline V gene (reference sequence). The CDR3 is CASSQTDYGYTF. The CDR3, as DNA: TGTGCCAGCAGCCAGACAGATTATGGCTACACCTTC.